This T cell receptor beta chain stems from a study of beta chain features in type 1 diabetes. Germline trimming cut 6 bases from V and 4 bases from J; bases unmatched to any gene: 6. CDR1 and CDR2 from the germline V gene are MDHEN and SYDVKM. The CDR3 totals 15 residues. Study results and limitations: More deletions and fewer insertions at VDJ junctions were seen in type 1 diabetes patients. Patients with Type 1 diabetes showed moderately but significantly shorter TCRB CDR3s in all four CD4+ subsets.

In regard to this clone: Its antigen is not known.

Of the isolated RNA, all was reverse transcribed, and so the sequenced material was expressed TCRB transcripts. Profiled with immunoSEQ multiplex PCR; TCRdb holds only in-frame clones, not every one. The sample has roughly 38,000 clones, 65% to 80% seen once. This chain uses TRBV28 with TRBJ2-1; TRBD2 matches 10 bases. Sample: Tregs from blood. The source is a man aged 25 to 45 with type 1 diabetes. Some clones in this sample may be carry-over from other donors' samples. The CDR3 reads CASRSGLAAYNEQFF. DNA of the CDR3: TGTGCCAGCAGATCAGGACTAGCGGCTTACAATGAGCAGTTCTTC.